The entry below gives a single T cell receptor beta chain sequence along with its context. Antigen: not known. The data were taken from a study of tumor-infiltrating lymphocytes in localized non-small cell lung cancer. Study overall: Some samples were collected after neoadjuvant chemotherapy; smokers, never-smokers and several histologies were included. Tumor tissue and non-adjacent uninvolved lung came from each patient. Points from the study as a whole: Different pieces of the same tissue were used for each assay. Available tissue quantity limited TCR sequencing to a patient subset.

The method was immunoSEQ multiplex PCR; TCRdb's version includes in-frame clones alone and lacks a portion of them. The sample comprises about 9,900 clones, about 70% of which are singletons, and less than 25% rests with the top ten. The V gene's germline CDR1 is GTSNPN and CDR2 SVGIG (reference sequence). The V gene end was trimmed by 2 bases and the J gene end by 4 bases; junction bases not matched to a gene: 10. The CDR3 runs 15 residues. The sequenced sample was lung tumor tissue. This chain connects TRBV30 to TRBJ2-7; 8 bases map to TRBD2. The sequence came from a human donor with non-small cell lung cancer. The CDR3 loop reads CAWSSPREGRYEQYF. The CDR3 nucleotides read TGTGCCTGGAGTTCCCCCCGGGAGGGTCGGTACGAGCAGTACTTC. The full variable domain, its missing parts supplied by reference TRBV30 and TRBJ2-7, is SQTIHQWPATLVQPVGSPLSLECTVEGTSNPNLYWYRQAAGRGLQLLFYSVGIGQISSEVPQNLSASRPQDRQFILSSKKLLLSDSGFYLCAWSSPREGRYEQYFGPGTRLTVT.